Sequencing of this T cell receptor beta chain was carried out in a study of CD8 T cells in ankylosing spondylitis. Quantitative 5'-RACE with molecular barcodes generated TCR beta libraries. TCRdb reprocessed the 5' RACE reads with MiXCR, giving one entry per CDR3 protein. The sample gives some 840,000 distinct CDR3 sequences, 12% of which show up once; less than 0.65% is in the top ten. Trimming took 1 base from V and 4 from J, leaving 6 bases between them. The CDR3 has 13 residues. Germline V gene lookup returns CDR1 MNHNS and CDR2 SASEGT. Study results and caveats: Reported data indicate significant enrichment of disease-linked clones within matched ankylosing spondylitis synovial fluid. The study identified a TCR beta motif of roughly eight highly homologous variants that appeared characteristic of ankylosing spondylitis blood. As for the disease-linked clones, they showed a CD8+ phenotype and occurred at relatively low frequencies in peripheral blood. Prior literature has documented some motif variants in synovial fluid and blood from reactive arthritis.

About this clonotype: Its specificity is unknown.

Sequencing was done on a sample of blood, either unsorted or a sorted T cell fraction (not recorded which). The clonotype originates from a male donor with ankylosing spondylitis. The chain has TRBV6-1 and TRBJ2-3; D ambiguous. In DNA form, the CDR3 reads TGTGCCAGCAGTGAAGAAAGATCAGATACGCAGTATTTT. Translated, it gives CASSEERSDTQYF.